The entry below describes one TCR beta chain. These data belong to a study of blood T cell repertoires in COVID-19. V shed 6 bases, J shed 5 bases, and the junction held 6 bases outside the gene matches. CDR3 length: 14 amino acids. In germline, CDR1 is MNHNY, CDR2 SVGAGI (reference sequence). The repertoire was sequenced with immunoSEQ multiplex PCR; TCRdb's copy has only in-frame clones and lacks some. The sample gives about 190,000 clones, roughly 89% of which show up once; around 0.63% is in the top ten. The clonotype comes from a man aged 45-65 years with acute or convalescent COVID-19. The specimen was peripheral blood. V usage is TRBV6-6 and J usage is TRBJ2-1; 8 bases are shared with TRBD1. CDR3 bases: TGTGCCAGCAGGACAGGGGTGACAAACAATGAGCAGTTCTTC. As protein: CASRTGVTNNEQFF.